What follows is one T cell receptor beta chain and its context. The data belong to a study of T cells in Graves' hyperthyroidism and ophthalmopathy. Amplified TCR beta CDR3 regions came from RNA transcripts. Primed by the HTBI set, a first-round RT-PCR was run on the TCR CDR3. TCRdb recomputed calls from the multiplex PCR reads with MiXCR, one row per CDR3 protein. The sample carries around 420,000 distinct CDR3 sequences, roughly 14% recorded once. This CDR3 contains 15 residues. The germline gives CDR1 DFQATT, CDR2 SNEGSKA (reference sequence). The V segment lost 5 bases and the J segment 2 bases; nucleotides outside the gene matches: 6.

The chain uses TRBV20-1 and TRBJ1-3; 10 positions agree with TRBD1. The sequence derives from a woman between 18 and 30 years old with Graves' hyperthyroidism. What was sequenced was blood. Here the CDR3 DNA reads TGCAGTGCTGCTAGACAGGGGGCCACTGGAAACACCATATATTTT. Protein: CSAARQGATGNTIYF.